The clone carrying this T cell receptor (beta chain) occurred a few times. Its antigen is not identified. The study made its TCR cDNA through 5'RACE template switching. That step introduced a universal primer site along with UMIs. Using its own MiXCR run on the 5' RACE reads, TCRdb lists one record per CDR3 protein. The table lists some 560,000 distinct CDR3 sequences, less than 20% of them singletons. This sample stems from a study of T cells after yellow fever vaccination. Across the whole study: Low-cell-number fractions were prepared with SMART-Seq v4 Ultra Low Input. General study results and limits: Faster peaking, at day 5 versus 15, marked a secondary response that was weaker. The booster response re-showed most primary clones: over 95% CD4, over 80% CD8.

This CDR3 region has 17 residues. V was cut by 6 bases and J by 3 bases, with 24 bases left in between. Looked up from germline, CDR1 is DFQATT and CDR2 is SNEGSKA (reference sequence). The chain links TRBV20-1 to TRBJ2-1, with a possible D match to TRBD2 (7 bases). Here the sequenced sample was PBMCs, taken 5 to 6 days after the first yellow fever vaccination. This clonotype was sampled from a young man who received the YFV17D yellow fever vaccine. The chain's CDR3 is CSARLGGGPSYYNEQFF. The DNA of the CDR3 is TGCAGTGCCCGTTTGGGGGGGGGCCCGTCGTACTACAATGAGCAGTTCTTC.